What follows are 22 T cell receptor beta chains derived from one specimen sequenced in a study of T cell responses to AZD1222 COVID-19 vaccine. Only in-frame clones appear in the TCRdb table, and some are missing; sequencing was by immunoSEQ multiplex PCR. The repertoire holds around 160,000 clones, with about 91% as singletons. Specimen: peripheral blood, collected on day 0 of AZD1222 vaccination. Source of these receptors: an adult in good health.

The CDR3 reads CASSDSQGGNSYSNQPQHF. In nucleotides, the CDR3 is TGTGCCAGCAGTGATTCCCAGGGGGGAAATAGCTATAGCAATCAGCCCCAGCATTTT. This chain joins TRBV2 and TRBJ1-5; TRBD1 agrees at 7 bases. Trimming cost V 3 bases and J 0 bases; bases outside gene matches: 14. CDR1 and CDR2 (germline): SNHLY, FYNNEI. The CDR3 sequence is 19 residues long. Full variable domain (rest looked up from reference TRBV2 and TRBJ1-5): EPEVTQTPSHQVTQMGQEVILRCVPISNHLYFYWYRQILGQKVEFLVSFYNNEISEKSEIFDDQFSVERPDGSNFTLKIRSTKLEDSAMYFCASSDSQGGNSYSNQPQHFGDGTRLSIL.

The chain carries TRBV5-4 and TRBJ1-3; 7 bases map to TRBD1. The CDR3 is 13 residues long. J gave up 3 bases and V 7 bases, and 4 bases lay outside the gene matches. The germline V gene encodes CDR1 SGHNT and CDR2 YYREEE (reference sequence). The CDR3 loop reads CASGRGGGNTIYF. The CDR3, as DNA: TGTGCCAGCGGCAGGGGGGGTGGAAACACCATATATTTT.

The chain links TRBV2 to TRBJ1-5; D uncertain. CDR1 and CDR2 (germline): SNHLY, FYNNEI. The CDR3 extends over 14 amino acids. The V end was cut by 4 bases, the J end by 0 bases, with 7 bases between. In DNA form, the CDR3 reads TGTGCCAGCAGTGTTCAGTATAGCAATCAGCCCCAGCATTTT. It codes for CASSVQYSNQPQHF.

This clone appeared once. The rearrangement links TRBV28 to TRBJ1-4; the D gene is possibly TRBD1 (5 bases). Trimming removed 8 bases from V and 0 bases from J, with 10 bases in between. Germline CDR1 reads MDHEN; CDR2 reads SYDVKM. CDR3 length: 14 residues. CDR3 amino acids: CASGGAATNEKLFF. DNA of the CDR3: TGTGCCAGCGGGGGTGCCGCAACTAATGAAAAACTGTTTTTT.

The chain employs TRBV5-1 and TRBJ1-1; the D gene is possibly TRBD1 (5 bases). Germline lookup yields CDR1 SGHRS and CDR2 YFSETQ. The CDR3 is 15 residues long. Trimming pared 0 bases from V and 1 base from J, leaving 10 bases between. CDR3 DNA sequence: TGCGCCAGCAGCTTGGGTGCAGGGCCGAACACTGAAGCTTTCTTT. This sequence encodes CASSLGAGPNTEAFF.

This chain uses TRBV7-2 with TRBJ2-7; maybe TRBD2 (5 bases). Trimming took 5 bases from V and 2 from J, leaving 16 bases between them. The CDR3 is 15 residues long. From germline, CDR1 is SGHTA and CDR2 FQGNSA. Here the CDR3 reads CASSRPTPAAYEQYF. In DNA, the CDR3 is TGTGCCAGCAGCAGACCTACTCCAGCGGCCTACGAGCAGTACTTC.

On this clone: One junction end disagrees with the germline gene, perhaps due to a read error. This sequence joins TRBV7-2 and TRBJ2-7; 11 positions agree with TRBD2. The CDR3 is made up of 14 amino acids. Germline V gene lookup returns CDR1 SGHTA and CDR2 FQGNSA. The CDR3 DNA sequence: TGTGCCAGCAGCCTAGCGGGGGGCCCTTACGAGCAGTACTTC. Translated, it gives CASSLAGGPYEQYF.

CDR3 in amino acids: CASSRTPARGLEAFF. CDR3 nucleotide sequence: TGTGCCAGCAGCCGGACACCCGCCAGGGGGCTTGAAGCTTTCTTT. The J gene is TRBJ1-1, the V gene TRBV6-5; TRBD1 agrees at 8 bases. The CDR3 covers 15 residues. The germline V gene encodes CDR1 MNHEY and CDR2 SVGAGI. The V gene end was trimmed by 6 bases and the J gene end by 7 bases; junction bases not matched to a gene: 13.

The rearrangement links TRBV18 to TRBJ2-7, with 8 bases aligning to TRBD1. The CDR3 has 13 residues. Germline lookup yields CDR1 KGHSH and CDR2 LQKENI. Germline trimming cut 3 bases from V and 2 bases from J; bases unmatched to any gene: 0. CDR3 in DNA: TGTGCCAGCTCACCGACAGGGGCCTACGAGCAGTACTTC. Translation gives CASSPTGAYEQYF.

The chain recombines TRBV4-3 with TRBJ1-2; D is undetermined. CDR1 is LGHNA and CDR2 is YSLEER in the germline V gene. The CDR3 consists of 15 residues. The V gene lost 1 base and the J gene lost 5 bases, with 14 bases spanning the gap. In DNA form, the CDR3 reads TGCGCCAGCAGCCAAGCCCTTCAGAGCGTATATGGCTACACCTTC. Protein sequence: CASSQALQSVYGYTF.

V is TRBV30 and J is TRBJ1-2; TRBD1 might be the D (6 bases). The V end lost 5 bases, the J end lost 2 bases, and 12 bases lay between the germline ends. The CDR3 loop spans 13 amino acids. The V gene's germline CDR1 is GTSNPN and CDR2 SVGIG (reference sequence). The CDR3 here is CAWGDTSNYGYTF. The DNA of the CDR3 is TGTGCCTGGGGGGACACAAGCAACTATGGCTACACCTTC.

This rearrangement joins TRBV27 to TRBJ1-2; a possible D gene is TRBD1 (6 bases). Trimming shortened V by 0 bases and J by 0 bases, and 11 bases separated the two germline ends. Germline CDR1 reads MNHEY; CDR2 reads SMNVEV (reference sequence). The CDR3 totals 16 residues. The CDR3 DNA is TGTGCCAGCAGTTTATCGCGGACAGTCGCTAACTATGGCTACACCTTC. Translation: CASSLSRTVANYGYTF.

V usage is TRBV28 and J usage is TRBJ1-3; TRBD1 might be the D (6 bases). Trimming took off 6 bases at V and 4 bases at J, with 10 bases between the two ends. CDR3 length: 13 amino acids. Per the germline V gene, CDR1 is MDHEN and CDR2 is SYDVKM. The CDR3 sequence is CASSPGAGNTIYF. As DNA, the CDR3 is TGTGCCAGCAGCCCGGGGGCCGGAAACACCATATATTTT.

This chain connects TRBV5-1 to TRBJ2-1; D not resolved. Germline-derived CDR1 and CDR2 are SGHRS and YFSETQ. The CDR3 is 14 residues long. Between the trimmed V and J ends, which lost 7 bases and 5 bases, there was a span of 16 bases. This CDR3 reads CASERVAGDNEQFF. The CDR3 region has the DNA TGCGCCAGCGAGAGAGTAGCTGGGGACAATGAGCAGTTCTTC. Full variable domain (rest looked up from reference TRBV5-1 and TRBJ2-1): KAGVTQTPRYLIKTRGQQVTLSCSPISGHRSVSWYQQTPGQGLQFLFEYFSETQRNKGNFPGRFSGRQFSNSRSEMNVSTLELGDSALYLCASERVAGDNEQFFGPGTRLTVL.

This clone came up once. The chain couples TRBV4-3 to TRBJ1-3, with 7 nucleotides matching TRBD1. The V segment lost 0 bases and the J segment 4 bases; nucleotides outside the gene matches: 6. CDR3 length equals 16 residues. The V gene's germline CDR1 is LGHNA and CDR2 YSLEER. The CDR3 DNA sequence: TGCGCCAGCAGCCAAGATCGGAACAGGGGAGGAAACACCATATATTTT. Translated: CASSQDRNRGGNTIYF.

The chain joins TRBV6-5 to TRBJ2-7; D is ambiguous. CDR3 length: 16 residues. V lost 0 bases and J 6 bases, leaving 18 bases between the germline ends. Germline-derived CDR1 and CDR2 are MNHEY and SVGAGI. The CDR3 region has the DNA TGTGCCAGCAGTTACTCGAGGTCGCGGTCGGGCTCCGAGCAGTACTTC. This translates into CASSYSRSRSGSEQYF.

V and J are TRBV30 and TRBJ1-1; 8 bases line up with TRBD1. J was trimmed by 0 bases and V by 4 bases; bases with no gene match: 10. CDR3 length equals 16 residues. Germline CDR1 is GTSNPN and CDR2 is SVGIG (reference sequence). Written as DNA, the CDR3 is TGTGCCTGGATGCAGGGGGCCCTATTCATGAACACTGAAGCTTTCTTT. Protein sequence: CAWMQGALFMNTEAFF.

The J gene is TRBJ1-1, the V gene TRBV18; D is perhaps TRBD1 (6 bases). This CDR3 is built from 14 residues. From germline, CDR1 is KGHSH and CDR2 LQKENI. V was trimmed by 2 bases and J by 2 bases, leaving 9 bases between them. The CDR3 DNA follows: TGTGCCAGCTCACCAGCACAGGGCAACACTGAAGCTTTCTTT. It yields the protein CASSPAQGNTEAFF.

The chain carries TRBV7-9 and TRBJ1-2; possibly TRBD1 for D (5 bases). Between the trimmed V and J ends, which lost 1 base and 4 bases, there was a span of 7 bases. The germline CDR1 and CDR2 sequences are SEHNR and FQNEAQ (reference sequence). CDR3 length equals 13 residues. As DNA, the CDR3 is TGTGCCAGCAGCTTAGGACAGCTCTATGGCTACACCTTC. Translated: CASSLGQLYGYTF. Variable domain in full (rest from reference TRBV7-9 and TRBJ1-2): DTGVSQNPRHKITKRGQNVTFRCDPISEHNRLYWYRQTLGQGPEFLTYFQNEAQLEKSRLLSDRFSAERPKGSFSTLEIQRTEQGDSAMYLCASSLGQLYGYTFGSGTRLTVV.

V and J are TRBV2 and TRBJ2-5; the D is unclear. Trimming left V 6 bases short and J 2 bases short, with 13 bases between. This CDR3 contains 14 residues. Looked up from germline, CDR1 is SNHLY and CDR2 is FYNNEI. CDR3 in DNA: TGTGCCAGCAGGCCGGACCGATTACAAGAGACCCAGTACTTC. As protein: CASRPDRLQETQYF.

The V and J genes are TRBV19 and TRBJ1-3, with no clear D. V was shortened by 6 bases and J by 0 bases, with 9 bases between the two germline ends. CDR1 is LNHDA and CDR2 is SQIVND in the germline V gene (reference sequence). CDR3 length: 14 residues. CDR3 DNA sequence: TGTGCCAGTAGGAAAGCTAGCTCTGGAAACACCATATATTTT. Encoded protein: CASRKASSGNTIYF.

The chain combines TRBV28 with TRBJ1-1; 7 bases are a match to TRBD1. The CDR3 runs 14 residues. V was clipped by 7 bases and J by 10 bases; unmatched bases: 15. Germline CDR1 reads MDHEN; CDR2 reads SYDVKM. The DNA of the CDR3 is TGTGCCAGCATGGTTTATGCAGTCCAGGGGGGAGCTTTCTTT. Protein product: CASMVYAVQGGAFF.